The source of this T cell receptor (beta chain) is a study of T-cell memory formation after mild COVID-19 (dated by TCRdb to about 2021). Broadly, across the study: TCR sequence clusters from the two donors were found to be largely donor specific. In two donors, T-cell clones that expanded and contracted after mild COVID-19 were followed by sequencing TCRalpha and TCRbeta repertoires longitudinally. Two young, previously healthy adult volunteers, one female and one male, were included in the cohort.

Data came from an Illumina NovaSeq 6000. TCRalpha and TCRbeta cDNA libraries were constructed by 5'RACE with constant-segment primers, with sample barcodes and unique molecular identifiers being introduced. RNA was extracted from every sample with Trizol reagent. Library amplification was performed in two PCR steps, and a second sample barcode and Illumina TruSeq adapters were introduced in the second step. Sequencing of the libraries was done on an Illumina NovaSeq, producing 2 x 150 bp paired-end reads. In the authors' own workflow: Demultiplexing of reads and collapsing into UMI-guided consensus sequences were performed with migec v1.2.7. Using mixcr v2.1.11, UMI consensuses were aligned to TRA and TRB V and J templates and then assembled into clonotypes. A clonotype was counted as expanded or contracted only if both edgeR and NoisET called the change significant, with noise models trained on biological replicates. For edgeR calls, the cutoffs were a false discovery rate-adjusted p below 0.01 and a log2 fold-change threshold of 1. As an exploratory analysis of dynamics, max-normalized trajectories of the 1000 most abundant clonotypes were examined by PCA with hierarchical clustering. The CD4 or CD8 phenotype of responding clones was assigned using the separately sequenced CD4+ and CD8+ repertoires. Through fastp at Q25 and MiXCR, TCRdb rebuilt clones from the public reads, retaining in-frame beta chains. CDR3 protein duplicates are merged, each entry listing the most common genes and DNA. The V and J calls reflect TCRdb's pipeline rather than the authors' work. The sample yields some 320,000 distinct CDR3 sequences; roughly an eighth were counted once. Roughly 23% of the sample rests with the top ten.

Ficoll-Paque density gradient centrifugation was used to isolate PBMCs. Compared with germline, V lacks 2 bases and J lacks 5 bases; bases without a gene match: 5. The CDR3 sequence holds 14 residues, the cysteine and phenylalanine included. Only the CDR3 portion is preserved as DNA: 42 bases, with reading frame beginning at the first base. The germline V gene provides CDR1 SGHTS and CDR2 YDEGEE. What the authors observed across the whole study: The study covered only a couple of mild cases, and larger cohorts including severe cases with pre-infection samples were considered necessary. Whether the second-wave clones peaking on day 37 were SARS-CoV-2 specific was not confirmed. Clones contracting from day 15 to 85 had balanced CD4/CD8 phenotypes, while a second wave expanding from day 15 to 37 was biased towards CD4+. Some responding clones were detected in pre-infection memory, suggesting pre-existing cross-reactive memory T cells joined the SARS-CoV-2 response. Contracting CD4+ clones were located mainly in the CM and EM memory subsets, whereas CD8+ clones were found to be enriched in EMRA.

As concerns this clonotype: What this receptor recognizes is not known. Within one base of it there is no much larger clone, and no base qualities were kept.

Material: PBMCs or a T cell subset sorted from them (not recorded which). The source is a man younger than 35 who had mild COVID-19 (a few samples of this study predate the infection). The sample titles of this study are shuffled in the database, so cell type and time point are left out; the donor was told from shared clones. This receptor chain uses TRBV5-8 and TRBJ1-2; 8 bases in the junction line up with TRBD1. CDR3 reads: CASSFTGGSYGYTF. The base sequence is TGTGCCAGCAGCTTTACAGGGGGTTCTTATGGCTACACCTTC.